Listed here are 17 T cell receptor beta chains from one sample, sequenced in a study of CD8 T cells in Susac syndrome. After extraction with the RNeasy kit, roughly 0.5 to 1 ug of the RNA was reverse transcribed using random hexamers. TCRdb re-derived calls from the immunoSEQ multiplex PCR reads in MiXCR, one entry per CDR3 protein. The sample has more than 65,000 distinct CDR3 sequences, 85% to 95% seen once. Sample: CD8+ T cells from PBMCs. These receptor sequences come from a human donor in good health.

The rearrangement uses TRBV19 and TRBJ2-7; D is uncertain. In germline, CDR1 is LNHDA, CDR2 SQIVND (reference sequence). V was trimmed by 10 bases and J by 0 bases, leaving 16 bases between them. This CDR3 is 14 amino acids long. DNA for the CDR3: TGTGCCACCACGGCGTCACAGATCTCCTACGAGCAGTACTTC. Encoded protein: CATTASQISYEQYF.

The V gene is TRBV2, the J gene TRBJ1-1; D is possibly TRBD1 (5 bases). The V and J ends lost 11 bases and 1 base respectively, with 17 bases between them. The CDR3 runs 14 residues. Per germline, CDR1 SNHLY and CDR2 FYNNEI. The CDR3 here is CASLPGRSNTEAFF. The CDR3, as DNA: TGTGCCTCCCTACCGGGACGGTCGAACACTGAAGCTTTCTTT. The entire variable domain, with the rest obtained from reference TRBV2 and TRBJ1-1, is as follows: EPEVTQTPSHQVTQMGQEVILRCVPISNHLYFYWYRQILGQKVEFLVSFYNNEISEKSEIFDDQFSVERPDGSNFTLKIRSTKLEDSAMYFCASLPGRSNTEAFFGQGTRLTVV.

The CDR3 DNA is TGTGCCAGCAGCCAGCACTCGAACACCGGGGAGCTGTTTTTT. Its translation is CASSQHSNTGELFF. The rearrangement joins TRBV7-8 to TRBJ2-2; no clear D. The V gene's germline CDR1 is SGHVS and CDR2 FQNEAQ. This CDR3 region has 14 residues. Trimming left V 5 bases short and J 0 bases short, with 7 bases between.

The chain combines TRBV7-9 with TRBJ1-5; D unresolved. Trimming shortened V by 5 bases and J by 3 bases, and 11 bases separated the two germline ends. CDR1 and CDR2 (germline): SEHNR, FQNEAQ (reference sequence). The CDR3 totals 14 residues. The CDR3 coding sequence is TGTGCCAGCAGCCGAGGAGGCATCAATCAGCCCCAGCATTTT. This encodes CASSRGGINQPQHF. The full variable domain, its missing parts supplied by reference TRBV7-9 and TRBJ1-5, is DTGVSQNPRHKITKRGQNVTFRCDPISEHNRLYWYRQTLGQGPEFLTYFQNEAQLEKSRLLSDRFSAERPKGSFSTLEIQRTEQGDSAMYLCASSRGGINQPQHFGDGTRLSIL.

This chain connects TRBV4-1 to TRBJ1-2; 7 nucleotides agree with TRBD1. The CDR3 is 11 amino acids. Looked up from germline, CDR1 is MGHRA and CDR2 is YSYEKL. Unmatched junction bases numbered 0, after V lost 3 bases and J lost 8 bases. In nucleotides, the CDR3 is TGCGCCAGCAGCCACAGGGGGGGCTACACCTTC. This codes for CASSHRGGYTF.

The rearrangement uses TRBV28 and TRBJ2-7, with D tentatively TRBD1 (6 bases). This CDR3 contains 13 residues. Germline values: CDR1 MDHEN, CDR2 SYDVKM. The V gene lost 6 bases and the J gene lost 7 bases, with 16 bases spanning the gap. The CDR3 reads CASRNRVWGEQYV. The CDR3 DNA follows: TGTGCCAGCAGAAACAGGGTTTGGGGAGAGCAGTACGTC.

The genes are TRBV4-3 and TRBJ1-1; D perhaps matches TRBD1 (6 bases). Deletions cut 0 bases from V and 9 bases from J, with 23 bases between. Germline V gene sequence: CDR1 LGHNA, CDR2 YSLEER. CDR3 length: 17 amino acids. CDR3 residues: CASSQELTGPEVVKAFF. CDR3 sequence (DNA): TGCGCCAGCAGCCAAGAACTCACAGGGCCGGAGGTAGTGAAAGCTTTCTTT.

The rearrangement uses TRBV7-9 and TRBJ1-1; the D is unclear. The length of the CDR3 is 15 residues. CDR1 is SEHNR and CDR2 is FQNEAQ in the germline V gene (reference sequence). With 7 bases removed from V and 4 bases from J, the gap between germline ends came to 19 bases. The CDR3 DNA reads TGTGCCAGCACCGAACTACCGGGAGGTGGCACTGAAGCTTTCTTT. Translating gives CASTELPGGGTEAFF. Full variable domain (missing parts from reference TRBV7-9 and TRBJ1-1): DTGVSQNPRHKITKRGQNVTFRCDPISEHNRLYWYRQTLGQGPEFLTYFQNEAQLEKSRLLSDRFSAERPKGSFSTLEIQRTEQGDSAMYLCASTELPGGGTEAFFGQGTRLTVV.

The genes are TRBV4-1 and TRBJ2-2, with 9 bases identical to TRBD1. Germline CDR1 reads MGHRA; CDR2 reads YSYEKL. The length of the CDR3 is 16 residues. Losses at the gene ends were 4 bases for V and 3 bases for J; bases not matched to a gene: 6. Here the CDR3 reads CASSPTGGADTGELFF. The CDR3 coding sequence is TGCGCCAGCAGCCCCACAGGGGGCGCGGACACCGGGGAGCTGTTTTTT.

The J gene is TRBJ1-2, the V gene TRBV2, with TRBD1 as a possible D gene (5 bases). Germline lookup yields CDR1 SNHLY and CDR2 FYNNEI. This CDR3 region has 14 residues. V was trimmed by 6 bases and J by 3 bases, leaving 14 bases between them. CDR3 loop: CASSSGTEDYGYTF. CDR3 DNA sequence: TGTGCCAGCAGCTCAGGGACCGAGGACTATGGCTACACCTTC.

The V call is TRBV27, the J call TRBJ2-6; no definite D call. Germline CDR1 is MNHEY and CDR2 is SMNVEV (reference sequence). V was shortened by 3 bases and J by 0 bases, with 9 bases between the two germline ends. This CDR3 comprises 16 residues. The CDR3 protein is CASSLIQVSGANVLTF. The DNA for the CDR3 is TGTGCCAGCAGTTTGATCCAGGTCTCTGGGGCCAACGTCCTGACTTTC.

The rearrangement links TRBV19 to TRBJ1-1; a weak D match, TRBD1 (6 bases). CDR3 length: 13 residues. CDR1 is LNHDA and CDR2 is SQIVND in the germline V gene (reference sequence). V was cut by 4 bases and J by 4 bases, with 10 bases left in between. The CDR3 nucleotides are TGTGCCAGTAGTACCACAGGGAGCACTGAAGCTTTCTTT. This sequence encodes CASSTTGSTEAFF.

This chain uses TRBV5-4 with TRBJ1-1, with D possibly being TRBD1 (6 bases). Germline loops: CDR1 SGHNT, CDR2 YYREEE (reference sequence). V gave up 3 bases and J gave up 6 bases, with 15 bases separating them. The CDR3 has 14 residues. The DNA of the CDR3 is TGTGCCAGCAGCTGGGGGCGAGTGAATGCTGAAGCTTTCTTT. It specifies CASSWGRVNAEAFF.

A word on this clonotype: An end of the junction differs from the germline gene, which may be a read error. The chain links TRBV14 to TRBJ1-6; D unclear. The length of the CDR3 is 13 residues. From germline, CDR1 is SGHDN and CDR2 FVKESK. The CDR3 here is CASNQERVSPLHF. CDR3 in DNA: TGTGCCAGCAACCAAGAACGCGTGTCACCCCTCCACTTT.

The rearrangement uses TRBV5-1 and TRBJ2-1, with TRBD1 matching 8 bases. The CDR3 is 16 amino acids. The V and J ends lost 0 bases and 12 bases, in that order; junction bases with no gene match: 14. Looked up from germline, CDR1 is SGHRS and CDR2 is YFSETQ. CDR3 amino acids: CASSLGPGQAPVGQFF. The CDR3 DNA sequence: TGCGCCAGCAGCTTGGGGCCGGGACAGGCCCCCGTGGGGCAGTTCTTC.

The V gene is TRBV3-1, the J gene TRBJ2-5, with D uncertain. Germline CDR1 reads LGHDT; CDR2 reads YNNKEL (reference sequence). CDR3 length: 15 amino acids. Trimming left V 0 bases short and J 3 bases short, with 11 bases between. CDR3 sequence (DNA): TGTGCCAGCAGCCAAGATCGAGTAGTCGAAGAGACCCAGTACTTC. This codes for CASSQDRVVEETQYF.

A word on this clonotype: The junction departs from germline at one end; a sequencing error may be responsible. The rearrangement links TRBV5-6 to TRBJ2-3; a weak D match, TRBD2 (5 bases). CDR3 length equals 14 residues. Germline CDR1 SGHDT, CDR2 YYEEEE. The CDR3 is CASSLGESTYTQYF. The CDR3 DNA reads TGTGCCAGCAGCTTGGGGGAGAGCACATATACGCAGTATTTT.